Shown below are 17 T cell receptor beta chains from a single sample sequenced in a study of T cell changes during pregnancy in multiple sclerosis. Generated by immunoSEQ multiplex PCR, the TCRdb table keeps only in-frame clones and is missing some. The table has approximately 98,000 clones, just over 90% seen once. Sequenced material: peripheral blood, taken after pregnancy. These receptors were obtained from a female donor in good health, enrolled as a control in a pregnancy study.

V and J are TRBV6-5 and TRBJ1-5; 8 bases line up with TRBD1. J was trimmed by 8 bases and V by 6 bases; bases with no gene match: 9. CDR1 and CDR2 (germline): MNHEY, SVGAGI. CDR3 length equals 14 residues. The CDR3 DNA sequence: TGTGCCAGCAGCAGGGACAGGAACCGGGAGCCCCAGCATTTT. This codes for CASSRDRNREPQHF.

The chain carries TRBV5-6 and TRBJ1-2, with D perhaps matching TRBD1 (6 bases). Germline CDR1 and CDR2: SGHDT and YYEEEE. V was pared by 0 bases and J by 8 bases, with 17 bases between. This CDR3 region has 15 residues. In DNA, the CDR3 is TGTGCCAGCAGCTTGGGATATTTGGGGGCGGAGGGCTACACCTTC. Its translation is CASSLGYLGAEGYTF. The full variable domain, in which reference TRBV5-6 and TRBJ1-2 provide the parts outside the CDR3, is DAGVTQSPTHLIKTRGQQVTLRCSPKSGHDTVSWYQQALGQGPQFIFQYYEEEERQRGNFPDRFSGHQFPNYSSELNVNALLLGDSALYLCASSLGYLGAEGYTFGSGTRLTVV.

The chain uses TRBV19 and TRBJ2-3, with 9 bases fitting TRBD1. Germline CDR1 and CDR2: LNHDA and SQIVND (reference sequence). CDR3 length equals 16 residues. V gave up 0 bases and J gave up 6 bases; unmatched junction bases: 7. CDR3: CASSIDGTGIGDTQYF. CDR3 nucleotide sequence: TGTGCCAGTAGTATAGATGGGACAGGGATAGGGGATACGCAGTATTTT.

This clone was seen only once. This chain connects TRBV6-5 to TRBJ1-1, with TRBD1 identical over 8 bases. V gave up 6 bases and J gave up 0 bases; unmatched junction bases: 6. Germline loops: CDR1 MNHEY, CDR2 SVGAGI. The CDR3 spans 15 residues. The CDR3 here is CASRRQGAMNTEAFF. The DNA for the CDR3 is TGTGCCAGCAGAAGGCAGGGGGCGATGAACACTGAAGCTTTCTTT.

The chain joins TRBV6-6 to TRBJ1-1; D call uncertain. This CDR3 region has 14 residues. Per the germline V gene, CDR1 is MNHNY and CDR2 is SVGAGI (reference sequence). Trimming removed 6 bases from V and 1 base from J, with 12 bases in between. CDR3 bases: TGTGCCAGCAGCCGCTTTGACACGAACACTGAAGCTTTCTTT. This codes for CASSRFDTNTEAFF.

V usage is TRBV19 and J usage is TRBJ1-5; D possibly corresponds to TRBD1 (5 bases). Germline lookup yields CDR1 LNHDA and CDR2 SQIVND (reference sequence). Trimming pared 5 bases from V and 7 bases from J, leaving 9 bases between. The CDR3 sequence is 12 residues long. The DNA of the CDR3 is TGTGCCAGTAGTGGGGGGTTACAGCCCCAGCATTTT. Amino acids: CASSGGLQPQHF.

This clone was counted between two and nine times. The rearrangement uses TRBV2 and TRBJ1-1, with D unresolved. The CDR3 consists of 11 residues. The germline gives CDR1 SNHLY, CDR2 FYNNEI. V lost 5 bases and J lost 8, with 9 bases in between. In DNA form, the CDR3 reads TGTGCCAGCAGTTTACAGCTAGAAGCTTTCTTT. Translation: CASSLQLEAFF.

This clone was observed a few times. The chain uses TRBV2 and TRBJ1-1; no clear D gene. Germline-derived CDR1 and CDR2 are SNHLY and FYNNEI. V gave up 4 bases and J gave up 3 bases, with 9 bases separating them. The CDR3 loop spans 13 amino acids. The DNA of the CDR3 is TGTGCCAGCAGTGGGCAGAGGGACACTGAAGCTTTCTTT. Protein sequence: CASSGQRDTEAFF.

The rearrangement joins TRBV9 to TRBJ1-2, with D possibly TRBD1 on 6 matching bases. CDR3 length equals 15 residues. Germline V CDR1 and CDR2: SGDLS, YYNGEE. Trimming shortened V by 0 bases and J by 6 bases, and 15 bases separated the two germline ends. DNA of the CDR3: TGTGCCAGCAGCGTAGGAAGTTCAGGGGTCAATGGCTACACCTTC. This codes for CASSVGSSGVNGYTF.

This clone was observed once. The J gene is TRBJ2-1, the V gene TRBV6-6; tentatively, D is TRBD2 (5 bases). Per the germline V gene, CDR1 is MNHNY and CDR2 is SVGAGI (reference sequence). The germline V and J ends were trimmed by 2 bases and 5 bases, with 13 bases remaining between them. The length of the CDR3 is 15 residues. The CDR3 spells CASSYNPQRNNEQFF. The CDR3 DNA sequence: TGTGCCAGCAGTTACAATCCACAGCGGAACAATGAGCAGTTCTTC.

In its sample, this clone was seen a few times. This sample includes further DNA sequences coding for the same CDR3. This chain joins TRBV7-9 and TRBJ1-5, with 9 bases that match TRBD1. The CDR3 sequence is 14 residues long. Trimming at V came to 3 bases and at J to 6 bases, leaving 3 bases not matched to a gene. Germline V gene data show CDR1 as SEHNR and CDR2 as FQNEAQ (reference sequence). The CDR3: CASSLGQGGQPQHF. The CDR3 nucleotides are TGTGCCAGCAGCTTGGGACAGGGTGGTCAGCCCCAGCATTTT.

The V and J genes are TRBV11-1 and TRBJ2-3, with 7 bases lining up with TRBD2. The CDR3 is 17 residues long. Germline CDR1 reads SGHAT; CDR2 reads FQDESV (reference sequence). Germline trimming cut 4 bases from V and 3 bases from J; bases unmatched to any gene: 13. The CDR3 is CASSSRRGAGETDTQYF. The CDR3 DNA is TGTGCCAGCAGCTCCCGCCGCGGGGCGGGGGAAACAGATACGCAGTATTTT. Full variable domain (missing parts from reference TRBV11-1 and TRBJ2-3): EAEVAQSPRYKITEKSQAVAFWCDPISGHATLYWYRQILGQGPELLVQFQDESVVDDSQLPKDRFSAERLKGVDSTLKIQPAELGDSAMYLCASSSRRGAGETDTQYFGPGTRLTVL.

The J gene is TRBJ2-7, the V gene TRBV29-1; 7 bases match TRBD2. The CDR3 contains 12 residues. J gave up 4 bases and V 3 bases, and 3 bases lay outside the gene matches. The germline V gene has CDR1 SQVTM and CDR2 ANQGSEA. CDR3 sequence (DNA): TGCAGCGTTGAGGGGGAGGGTTACGAGCAGTACTTC. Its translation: CSVEGEGYEQYF.

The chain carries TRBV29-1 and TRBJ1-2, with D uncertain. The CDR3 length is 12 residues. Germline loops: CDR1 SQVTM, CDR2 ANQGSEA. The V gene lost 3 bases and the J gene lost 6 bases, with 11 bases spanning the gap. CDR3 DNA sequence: TGCAGCGTTGATTGGGGAGTAGATGGCTACACCTTC. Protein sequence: CSVDWGVDGYTF.

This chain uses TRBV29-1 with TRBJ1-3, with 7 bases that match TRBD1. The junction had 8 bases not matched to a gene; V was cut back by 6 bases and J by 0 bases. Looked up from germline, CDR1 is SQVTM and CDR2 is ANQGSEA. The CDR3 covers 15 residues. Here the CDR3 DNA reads TGCAGCGTCCGGACAGGATCCAACTCTGGAAACACCATATATTTT. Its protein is CSVRTGSNSGNTIYF.

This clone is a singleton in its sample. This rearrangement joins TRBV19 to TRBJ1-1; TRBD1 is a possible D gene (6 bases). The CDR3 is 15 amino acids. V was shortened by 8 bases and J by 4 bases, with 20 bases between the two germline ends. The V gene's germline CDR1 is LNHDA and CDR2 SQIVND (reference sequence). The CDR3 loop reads CASAASTGASTEAFF. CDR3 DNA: TGTGCCAGTGCCGCCTCGACAGGCGCGAGCACTGAAGCTTTCTTT. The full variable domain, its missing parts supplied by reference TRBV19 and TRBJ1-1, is DGGITQSPKYLFRKEGQNVTLSCEQNLNHDAMYWYRQDPGQGLRLIYYSQIVNDFQKGDIAEGYSVSREKKESFPLTVTSAQKNPTAFYLCASAASTGASTEAFFGQGTRLTVV.

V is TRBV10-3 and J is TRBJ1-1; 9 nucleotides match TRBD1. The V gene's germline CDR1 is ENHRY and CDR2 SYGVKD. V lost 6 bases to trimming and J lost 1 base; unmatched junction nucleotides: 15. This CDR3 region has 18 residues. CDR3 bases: TGTGCCATCAGCAAAATCAATTTTAGGGACAGGGAGAACACTGAAGCTTTCTTT. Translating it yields CAISKINFRDRENTEAFF.